What follows is one T cell receptor (beta chain) and its context. Its antigen is not known. This CDR3 comprises 15 residues. With 7 bases clipped from V and 4 bases from J, the junction kept 6 bases outside the gene matches. From germline, CDR1 is LNHDA and CDR2 SQIVND (reference sequence). This entry comes from a study of T cell responses to AZD1222 COVID-19 vaccine. Study findings and constraints: Two doses of AZD1222 preceded a rise in Spike-specific TCR breadth and depth. Baseline serostatus was positive in only six AZD1222 recipients. With dominance at 160-218 and 743-854, vaccine-associated CD4 TCRs spanned spike.

Some clones are missing from TCRdb's copy, which holds only in-frame ones; the method was immunoSEQ multiplex PCR. This table holds tens of thousands of clones, 70% to 90% found once. This clonotype was obtained from an adult who received the MenACWY meningococcal vaccine as a control. The chain is built from TRBV19 and TRBJ2-6, with 8 bases that match TRBD1. This specimen was peripheral blood, taken 28 days after the second dose of the MenACWY control vaccine. The CDR3 loop is CASTQGAGGANVLTF. CDR3 bases: TGTGCCAGTACCCAGGGGGCGGGCGGGGCCAACGTCCTGACTTTC.